One sample yielded the 15 T cell receptor beta chains listed below, sequenced in a study of neurological immune-mediated disorders. Each CDR3 protein gets one entry after TCRdb re-called the 5' RACE reads with MiXCR. The sample includes about 14,000 distinct CDR3 sequences, approximately 7.6% of them seen just once. The specimen sequenced was CD8+ T cells from blood. Receptors originate from a woman aged 40-49 years in good health.

This clonotype was picked up many times. The gene calls are TRBV6-1 and TRBJ2-2; D is uncertain. The germline V gene encodes CDR1 MNHNS and CDR2 SASEGT. The CDR3 consists of 14 residues. Trimming pared 3 bases from V and 5 bases from J, leaving 10 bases between. The CDR3 protein is CASSEGYGTGELFF. The CDR3 region has the DNA TGTGCCAGCAGTGAGGGGTATGGGACCGGGGAGCTGTTTTTT.

This clonotype was seen repeatedly, ten times or more. V usage is TRBV10-3 and J usage is TRBJ1-1; possibly TRBD1 for D (6 bases). V was shortened by 7 bases and J by 0 bases, with 9 bases between the two germline ends. CDR1 is ENHRY and CDR2 is SYGVKD in the germline V gene. This CDR3 is 13 amino acids long. The CDR3 spells CAITQGLNTEAFF. The CDR3 nucleotides are TGTGCCATCACGCAGGGGCTGAACACTGAAGCTTTCTTT.

This clonotype was observed many times. The chain combines TRBV7-8 with TRBJ2-1; D possibly matches TRBD1 or TRBD2 (5 bases each). This CDR3 spans 14 amino acids. V was pared by 3 bases and J by 7 bases, with 13 bases between. The V gene's germline CDR1 is SGHVS and CDR2 FQNEAQ. The CDR3 loop reads CASSLRDPRNEQFF. In nucleotides, the CDR3 is TGTGCCAGCAGCTTGAGGGACCCCCGAAATGAGCAGTTCTTC.

This clonotype was seen a handful of times. The V and J genes are TRBV6-1 and TRBJ2-3, with 12 bases matching TRBD2. CDR1 and CDR2 from the germline V gene are MNHNS and SASEGT. V shed 2 bases, J shed 4 bases, and the junction held 10 bases outside the gene matches. CDR3 length: 18 amino acids. The CDR3 DNA reads TGTGCCAGCAGTGAATACTGGACTAGCGGGGCAAGTTCAGATACGCAGTATTTT. This codes for CASSEYWTSGASSDTQYF.

This rearrangement joins TRBV18 to TRBJ2-2; no reliable D call. The CDR3 totals 12 residues. The V end was cut by 6 bases, the J end by 7 bases, with 9 bases between. Germline V gives CDR1 KGHSH, CDR2 LQKENI. The chain's CDR3 is CASSLSGGELFF. CDR3 in DNA: TGTGCCAGCTCGCTAAGTGGCGGGGAGCTGTTTTTT.

This clonotype showed up many times. This chain connects TRBV7-8 to TRBJ1-2; 10 bases agree with TRBD1. This CDR3 is built from 15 residues. CDR1 SGHVS and CDR2 FQNEAQ come from the germline V gene. V lost 4 bases to trimming and J lost 7 bases; unmatched junction nucleotides: 9. The CDR3 is CASSSSGTGVSGYTF. The CDR3 nucleotides read TGTGCCAGCAGCTCATCCGGGACAGGGGTTTCTGGCTACACCTTC.

The sample holds many counts of this clonotype. The chain links TRBV5-1 to TRBJ1-1; possibly TRBD1 for D (5 bases). CDR1 is SGHRS and CDR2 is YFSETQ in the germline V gene. V dropped 4 bases and J dropped 1 base, with 17 bases sitting between them. The CDR3 extends over 16 amino acids. Written as DNA, the CDR3 is TGCGCCAGCAGCCTCAAGCCGGGACCGAGGAACACTGAAGCTTTCTTT. Its protein product is CASSLKPGPRNTEAFF.

The table lists this clonotype with many counts. CDR3 nucleotide sequence: TGTGCCAGCAGCTTCATCGGGACTAAGGATGAGCAGTTCTTC. Protein product: CASSFIGTKDEQFF. The chain links TRBV7-9 to TRBJ2-1; the match to TRBD2 covers 7 bases. The CDR3 spans 14 residues. V shed 3 bases and J 8 bases; nucleotides not matched to a gene: 7. Germline CDR1 and CDR2: SEHNR and FQNEAQ (reference sequence).

This clonotype was seen at least ten times. This rearrangement joins TRBV27 to TRBJ1-5, with a weak D call TRBD1 (5 bases). Trimming removed 3 bases from V and 5 bases from J, with 8 bases in between. The CDR3 is 13 residues long. Germline CDR1 MNHEY, CDR2 SMNVEV (reference sequence). CDR3 DNA sequence: TGTGCCAGCAGTTTCGGGGGGGATCAGCCCCAGCATTTT. This sequence encodes CASSFGGDQPQHF.

This clonotype showed up many times. The chain uses TRBV13 and TRBJ1-3; no firm D call. From germline, CDR1 is PRHDT and CDR2 FYEKMQ (reference sequence). The CDR3 runs 15 residues. Trimming pared 3 bases from V and 0 bases from J, leaving 9 bases between. The CDR3 DNA reads as TGTGCCAGCAGCTTTCTCGGGAGCTCTGGAAACACCATATATTTT. Protein sequence: CASSFLGSSGNTIYF.

This clonotype was recorded at least ten times. A much more abundant neighbour one base away suggests this may be a read error. This chain connects TRBV6-1 to TRBJ2-4, with D tentatively TRBD1 or TRBD2 (5 bases each). CDR1 is MNHNS, CDR2 SASEGT, per germline. Between the trimmed V and J ends, which lost 3 bases and 2 bases, there was a span of 8 bases. There are 14 residues in the CDR3. The CDR3 nucleotides read TGTGCCAGCAGTGATGAGGGGACCAAAAACATTCAGTACTTC. Its translation: CASSDEGTKNIQYF.

This clonotype showed up many times. Here the CDR3 DNA reads TGTGCCAGCAGTTTATCGATACAGTATAACTATGGCTACACCTTC. It encodes CASSLSIQYNYGYTF. The chain has TRBV27 and TRBJ1-2; D remains ambiguous. This CDR3 contains 15 residues. Per germline, CDR1 MNHEY and CDR2 SMNVEV (reference sequence). Trimming stripped 0 bases from V and 1 base from J, with 9 bases between.

A few counts support this clonotype. This chain links TRBV11-2 with TRBJ2-7; D gene ambiguous. CDR1 is SGHAT, CDR2 FQNNGV, per germline. With 5 bases removed from V and 2 bases from J, the gap between germline ends came to 13 bases. This CDR3 contains 14 residues. The CDR3 DNA is TGTGCCAGCAGCCGGGCTTCGCAAGCCTACGAGCAGTACTTC. Encoded protein: CASSRASQAYEQYF.

This clonotype has at least ten counts. This chain joins TRBV9 and TRBJ2-1, with 12 positions matching TRBD1. There are 14 residues in the CDR3. Germline-derived CDR1 and CDR2 are SGDLS and YYNGEE. The junction had 7 bases not matched to a gene; V was cut back by 3 bases and J by 12 bases. The CDR3 bases are TGTGCCAGCAGCGGGGGGACAGGGGGCCTTGTGCAGTTCTTC. It yields the protein CASSGGTGGLVQFF.

This clonotype was seen repeatedly, ten times or more. The V gene is TRBV9, the J gene TRBJ1-2, with a tentative D call TRBD1 (5 bases). Germline lookup yields CDR1 SGDLS and CDR2 YYNGEE. The CDR3 extends over 16 amino acids. V was trimmed by 2 bases and J by 12 bases, leaving 26 bases between them. For the CDR3, the DNA is TGTGCCAGCAGCGTCGGTGGGACGATCGGAGGACCTGACCACACCTTC. It is translated as CASSVGGTIGGPDHTF.